The 4 T cell receptor beta chains reported below all come from one sample, sequenced in a study of T cell responses to AZD1222 COVID-19 vaccine (dated by TCRdb to 2020 to 2022). The library was produced with the immunoSEQ multiplex PCR assay. The table comes from immuneACCESS by way of TCRdb, which keeps in-frame sequences with V and J called. Part of the clones is missing from these tables; in studies checked, under half for an unresolved V gene and the rest for unknown reasons. The table for this sample lists roughly 99,000 clones; 87% of them were counted only once. The top ten clones comprise 3.5% to 4.5% of the sample. The sample's time point label, decoded: baseline before first vaccination. The input for sequencing was peripheral blood, taken on day 0 of AZD1222 vaccination. These receptor sequences come from an adult in good health.

DNA for the CDR3: TGTGCCAGCAGCTTAGATTTAGCGGGGGGTGTGAATGAGCAGTTCTTC. Protein product: CASSLDLAGGVNEQFF. The rearrangement links TRBV7-2 to TRBJ2-1; 10 bases match TRBD2. There are 16 residues in the CDR3. The junction had 7 bases not matched to a gene; V was cut back by 1 base and J by 7 bases. Looked up from germline, CDR1 is SGHTA and CDR2 is FQGNSA.

This clone was observed a handful of times. The same CDR3 also results from other DNA sequences found in this sample. V usage is TRBV6-2 or TRBV6-3 and J usage is TRBJ2-3; no definite D call. The CDR3 consists of 14 residues. Germline lookup yields CDR1 MNHEY and CDR2 SVGEGT. V was shortened by 0 bases and J by 0 bases, with 4 bases between the two germline ends. CDR3 in DNA: TGTGCCAGCAGTTACTCTACTAGCACAGATACGCAGTATTTT. Translating it yields CASSYSTSTDTQYF.

This clone was seen once. The chain combines TRBV28 with TRBJ2-2, with TRBD2 identical over 14 bases. The CDR3 has 17 amino acids. V lost 2 bases and J lost 6; bases outside the gene matches: 5. The germline CDR1 and CDR2 sequences are MDHEN and SYDVKM. The CDR3 region is CASSLGGTSGSPGELFF. DNA for the CDR3: TGTGCCAGCAGTTTAGGGGGGACTAGCGGGAGCCCCGGGGAGCTGTTTTTT.

This chain connects TRBV4-3 to TRBJ2-1; a possible D gene is TRBD2 (7 bases). In germline, CDR1 is LGHNA, CDR2 YSLEER. CDR3 size: 16 residues. Trimming shortened V by 0 bases and J by 4 bases, and 13 bases separated the two germline ends. CDR3 nucleotide sequence: TGCGCCAGCAGCCAAGATCTCGGGGGGCTGTACAATGAGCAGTTCTTC. Protein product: CASSQDLGGLYNEQFF.